The text below deals with one TCR beta chain. Deletions cut 1 base from V and 7 bases from J, with 12 bases between. Per the germline V gene, CDR1 is SGHNT and CDR2 is YYREEE (reference sequence). CDR3 length: 13 residues. This record belongs to a study of OX40 agonist ivuxolimab in advanced cancers. Clones were read by immunoSEQ multiplex PCR, and TCRdb kept only the in-frame ones, dropping some. The table records more than 80,000 clones, about 90% of them present only once. This chain links TRBV5-4 with TRBJ2-7; the D gene is possibly TRBD1 (6 bases). The sequencing used CD4+ or CD8+ T cells sorted from blood, collected in a trial of the OX40 agonist ivuxolimab. The TCR was taken from an adult with an advanced solid tumor such as melanoma, head and neck, liver or kidney cancer. CDR3 loop: CASSLWTAGEQYF. The DNA for the CDR3 is TGTGCCAGCAGCTTGTGGACAGCCGGGGAGCAGTACTTC.